This entry is about one T cell receptor (beta chain). Its antigen is not identified. The data were obtained in a study of OX40 agonist ivuxolimab in advanced cancers. Background on the study: Ivuxolimab, an antibody acting as an agonist of OX40 (CD134), was used to treat patients.

Findings and caveats of the study: With doses of 0.1 to 3.0 mg/kg, CD4+ and CD8+ blood T cells had undergone clonal expansion by week 6.

Profiling relied on immunoSEQ multiplex PCR, and the TCRdb table lists in-frame clones only, not all of them. The sample includes roughly 76,000 clones, approximately 86% seen only once; the top ten take approximately 7.7%. V lost 8 bases, J lost 2 bases, and 12 bases lay in between. Per the germline V gene, CDR1 is MDHEN and CDR2 is SYDVKM. This CDR3 spans 14 amino acids. The input for sequencing was CD4+ or CD8+ T cells sorted from blood, taken in a trial of the OX40 agonist ivuxolimab. The receptor comes from an adult with an advanced solid tumor such as melanoma, head and neck, liver or kidney cancer. The chain recombines TRBV28 with TRBJ2-2, with a weak D call TRBD1 (5 bases). CDR3 protein: CASRAQGNTGELFF. The CDR3 DNA reads as TGTGCCAGCCGCGCCCAGGGTAACACCGGGGAGCTGTTTTTT.